The rows below give T cell receptor beta chains drawn from one sample of a study of early T cells in non-severe SARS-CoV-2 infection. MiXCR, applied by TCRdb to the 5' RACE reads, yields one record per CDR3 protein. Of about 25,000 distinct CDR3 sequences in the sample, 4.4% are singletons; the top ten hold approximately 10%. Sequencing used whole blood. These receptors came from an adult who was a healthcare worker with PCR-confirmed SARS-CoV-2 infection or an uninfected control (not recorded which). Both conserved end residues are part of each CDR3. A D gene is named only where the DNA matches it firmly. Clone size is given for some rows only: seen once, a few or many times, or a class if the clone is expanded.

J	D	V	size	CDR3	DNA
TRBJ1-2	-	TRBV4-3	many	CASSQDRASLYGYTF	TGCGCCAGCAGCCAAGATCGCGCCAGCCTCTATGGCTACACCTTC
TRBJ1-5	-	TRBV28	-	CASSSGVRANQPQHF	TGTGCCAGCAGTTCGGGAGTTCGGGCAAATCAGCCCCAGCATTTT
TRBJ2-1	-	TRBV7-9	many	CASSPQGLEQFF	TGTGCCAGCAGCCCCCAGGGGTTAGAGCAGTTCTTC
TRBJ2-2	-	TRBV11-1	many	CASSLGSTEGTGELFF	TGTGCCAGCAGCTTAGGCTCGACAGAAGGCACCGGGGAGCTGTTTTTT
TRBJ2-1	-	TRBV19	many	CASSIGQYNEQFF	TGTGCCAGTAGTATAGGGCAGTACAATGAGCAGTTCTTC
TRBJ2-3	TRBD2	TRBV6-2/TRBV6-3	-	CASRLAGEHGTQYF	TGTGCCAGCAGACTAGCGGGCGAGCATGGTACGCAGTATTTT
TRBJ1-1	-	TRBV5-4	many	CASSEGGRGYGGTEAFF	TGTGCCAGCAGCGAGGGGGGTAGGGGATATGGTGGCACTGAAGCTTTCTTT
TRBJ1-6	-	TRBV28	few	CASRFGRGRPPLHF	TGTGCCAGCAGATTCGGGCGGGGTAGACCACCCCTCCACTTT
TRBJ2-1	-	TRBV20-1	many	CSASFLYNEQFF	TGCAGTGCTAGCTTTCTGTACAATGAGCAGTTCTTC
TRBJ2-3	TRBD2	TRBV2	many	CASSDSGRNTDTQYF	TGTGCCAGCAGTGACAGCGGGAGGAACACAGATACGCAGTATTTT
TRBJ1-2	-	TRBV28	few	CASSLSRVYSGYTF	TGTGCCAGCAGTTTATCGAGGGTCTACTCTGGCTACACCTTC
TRBJ2-2	TRBD1	TRBV18	-	CASSLGQGNTGELFF	TGTGCCAGCTCACTGGGACAGGGGAACACCGGGGAGCTGTTTTTT
TRBJ2-3	TRBD1	TRBV6-2/TRBV6-3	many	CASSYGTVRATDTQYF	TGTGCCAGCAGTTATGGGACAGTTCGGGCCACAGATACGCAGTATTTT
TRBJ2-4	TRBD1	TRBV13	medium-sized	CASSGTGGLRQNIQYF	TGTGCCAGCAGCGGTACAGGGGGCTTAAGGCAAAACATTCAGTACTTC
TRBJ2-5	TRBD1	TRBV7-9	many	CASSSPDRGETQYF	TGTGCCAGCAGCTCACCGGACAGGGGAGAGACCCAGTACTTC
TRBJ2-3	TRBD2	TRBV5-4	many	CASSLDSGRVDTQYF	TGTGCCAGCAGCTTGGATAGCGGGAGAGTAGATACGCAGTATTTT
TRBJ2-3	-	TRBV20-1	-	CSALTPGRTDTQYF	TGCAGTGCTCTTACCCCCGGCAGGACAGATACGCAGTATTTT
TRBJ2-6	-	TRBV20-1	-	CSATSGANVLTF	TGCAGTGCCACCTCTGGGGCCAACGTCCTGACTTTC
TRBJ2-6	-	TRBV20-1	-	CSALGTSEAAGANVLTF	TGCAGTGCCTTAGGGACATCCGAAGCCGCGGGGGCCAACGTCCTGACTTTC
TRBJ1-1	-	TRBV7-9	few	CASSLAEGRTEAFF	TGTGCCAGCAGCTTAGCCGAGGGGCGCACTGAAGCTTTCTTT
TRBJ1-6	-	TRBV6-1	many	CASTGKSPLHF	TGTGCCAGCACAGGGAAATCACCCCTCCACTTT
TRBJ1-1	TRBD1	TRBV11-2	many	CASSFFGQAEAFF	TGTGCCAGCAGCTTCTTTGGACAGGCTGAAGCTTTCTTT
TRBJ2-5	-	TRBV19	few	CASSIFVRETQYF	TGTGCCAGTAGTATCTTTGTCCGGGAGACCCAGTACTTC
TRBJ2-2	TRBD2	TRBV28	-	CASRILAANTGELFF	TGTGCCAGCAGAATCCTAGCGGCCAACACCGGGGAGCTGTTTTTT
TRBJ2-7	-	TRBV29-1	many	CSVEYASSYEQYF	TGCAGCGTTGAGTACGCGAGCTCCTACGAGCAGTACTTC
TRBJ2-7	TRBD2	TRBV4-1	many	CASSQDPAWTSGRRYEQYF	TGCGCCAGCAGCCAAGACCCGGCGTGGACTAGCGGGAGGAGATACGAGCAGTACTTC
TRBJ1-5	-	TRBV6-5	many	CASRLGDNQPQHF	TGTGCCAGCAGGTTGGGGGACAATCAGCCCCAGCATTTT
TRBJ2-3	TRBD2	TRBV6-2/TRBV6-3	-	CASRQLAGAGDTQYF	TGTGCCAGCAGGCAGCTAGCGGGAGCGGGAGATACGCAGTATTTT
TRBJ2-3	TRBD2	TRBV7-2	many	CASSSVRGSSDTQYF	TGTGCCAGCAGCTCCGTTCGCGGGAGTTCAGATACGCAGTATTTT
TRBJ2-1	-	TRBV4-1	-	CASSQDSTYNEQFF	TGCGCCAGCAGCCAAGATTCAACCTACAATGAGCAGTTCTTC
TRBJ1-1	-	TRBV11-3	many	CASSHYVGNTEAFF	TGTGCCAGCAGCCACTACGTGGGGAACACTGAAGCTTTCTTT
TRBJ1-1	-	TRBV4-3	many	CASSQDRWINTEAFF	TGCGCCAGCAGCCAAGATCGTTGGATTAACACTGAAGCTTTCTTT
TRBJ2-5	TRBD1	TRBV11-2	many	CASSPRQGLGETQYF	TGTGCCAGCAGCCCCAGACAGGGGTTGGGGGAGACCCAGTACTTC
TRBJ1-6	TRBD1	TRBV18	many	CASSPGQGNNSPLHF	TGTGCCAGCTCACCGGGACAGGGGAATAATTCACCCCTCCACTTT
TRBJ2-1	-	TRBV6-6	many	CASSYSREDRNEQFF	TGTGCCAGCAGTTACTCGAGAGAGGACCGCAATGAGCAGTTCTTC
TRBJ2-7	-	TRBV20-1	-	CSARYEQYF	TGCAGTGCTAGGTACGAGCAGTACTTC